A single T cell receptor (beta chain) is shown here with its context. This sample was taken from a study of blood T cell repertoires in COVID-19. About the research overall: The United States, Italy and Spain supplied acute and convalescent COVID-19 samples. PBMCs, B-cell-depleted T cells, or T cells provided the cDNA or gDNA that made up the material.

From germline, CDR1 is KGHSH and CDR2 LQKENI. Trimming left V 3 bases short and J 8 bases short, with 16 bases between. The CDR3 extends over 15 amino acids. The table came from immunoSEQ multiplex PCR; TCRdb's copy has only in-frame clones and leaves some out. The data hold 45,000 to 60,000 clones, with 80% to 85% observed a single time. Those enrolled in Seattle joined during active infection and were followed longitudinally afterward. The sequenced material came from peripheral blood. V usage is TRBV18 and J usage is TRBJ2-2; D may be TRBD2 (5 bases). This receptor was taken from a man older than 75 with COVID-19, enrolled during active disease. CDR3 amino acids: CASSPIQRPAGELFF. CDR3 nucleotides: TGTGCCAGCTCACCTATACAGCGGCCCGCGGGGGAGCTGTTTTTT. Combining the CDR3 with reference TRBV18 and TRBJ2-2 gives the whole variable domain NAGVMQNPRHLVRRRGQEARLRCSPMKGHSHVYWYRQLPEEGLKFMVYLQKENIIDESGMPKERFSAEFPKEGPSILRIQQVVRGDSAAYFCASSPIQRPAGELFFGEGSRLTVL.